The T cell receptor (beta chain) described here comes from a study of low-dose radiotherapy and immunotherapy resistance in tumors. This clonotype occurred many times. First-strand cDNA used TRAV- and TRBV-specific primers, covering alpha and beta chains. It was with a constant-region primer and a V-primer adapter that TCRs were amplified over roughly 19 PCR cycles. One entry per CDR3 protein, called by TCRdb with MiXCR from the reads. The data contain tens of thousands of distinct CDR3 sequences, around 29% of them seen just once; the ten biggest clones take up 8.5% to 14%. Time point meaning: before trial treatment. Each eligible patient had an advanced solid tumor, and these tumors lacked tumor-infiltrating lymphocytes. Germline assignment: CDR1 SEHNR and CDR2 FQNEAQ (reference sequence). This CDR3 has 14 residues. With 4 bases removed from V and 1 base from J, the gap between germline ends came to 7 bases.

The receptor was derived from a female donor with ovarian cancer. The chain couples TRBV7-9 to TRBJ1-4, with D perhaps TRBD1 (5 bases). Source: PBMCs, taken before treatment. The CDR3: CASSWGRTNEKLFF. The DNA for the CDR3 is TGTGCCAGCAGCTGGGGGAGAACTAATGAAAAACTGTTTTTT.